The next 28 T cell receptor beta chains were all read from a single sample in a study of vaccination effects on CD4 cells after COVID-19. Assay used: immunoSEQ multiplex PCR; TCRdb lists only in-frame clones, some missing. The sample has tens of thousands of clones, over 70% seen once. These receptors have no identified antigens. Before any sequencing was done, the ViraFEST assay used viral peptide pools to expand antigen-specific CD4+ T cells. Cultured cells yielded isolated CD4+ T cells after less than 11 days. PCR-confirmed SARS-CoV-2 infection occurred in the person between March and December 2020. Here the sequenced sample was CD4+ T cells from PBMCs cultured with a peptide pool, taken before COVID-19 vaccination. These receptors were collected from a human donor who had a prior SARS-CoV-2 infection.

The chain has TRBV18 and TRBJ1-6; D gene unclear. The CDR3 is 15 residues long. V was cut by 0 bases and J by 6 bases, with 9 bases left in between. Germline V gene data show CDR1 as KGHSH and CDR2 as LQKENI. CDR3 in amino acids: CASSPPHPLNSPLHF. CDR3 nucleotide sequence: TGTGCCAGCTCACCACCGCACCCACTTAATTCACCCCTCCACTTT.

The chain couples TRBV19 to TRBJ2-2; 12 bases are shared with TRBD2. The CDR3 covers 16 residues. The V gene's germline CDR1 is LNHDA and CDR2 SQIVND (reference sequence). After removal of 10 bases from V and 0 bases from J, the junction contained 6 bases not matched to a gene. The CDR3 region is CATRLAGVTNTGELFF. CDR3 sequence (DNA): TGTGCCACCCGACTAGCGGGGGTAACGAACACCGGGGAGCTGTTTTTT.

The chain uses TRBV28 and TRBJ1-5, with unresolved D. This CDR3 has 12 amino acids. Looked up from germline, CDR1 is MDHEN and CDR2 is SYDVKM. Between the trimmed V and J ends, which lost 5 bases and 3 bases, there was a span of 5 bases. CDR3 DNA: TGTGCCAGCAGTCCTGACAATCAGCCCCAGCATTTT. This gives the protein CASSPDNQPQHF.

The V and J genes are TRBV11-2 and TRBJ2-3; no clear D gene. Between the trimmed V and J ends, which lost 6 bases and 3 bases, there was a span of 7 bases. The CDR3 has 12 amino acids. Germline V gives CDR1 SGHAT, CDR2 FQNNGV. CDR3 sequence reads: CASSTRTDTQYF. In DNA form, the CDR3 reads TGTGCCAGCAGTACGAGGACAGATACGCAGTATTTT.

V usage is TRBV30 and J usage is TRBJ2-5; a possible D gene is TRBD2 (7 bases). The CDR3 is 14 amino acids. Trimming shortened V by 0 bases and J by 4 bases, and 12 bases separated the two germline ends. The germline V gene encodes CDR1 GTSNPN and CDR2 SVGIG (reference sequence). CDR3 residues: CAWSVGGLGETQYF. The CDR3 DNA reads TGTGCCTGGAGTGTCGGGGGGCTGGGAGAGACCCAGTACTTC.

The chain is built from TRBV5-5 and TRBJ2-2, with D maybe TRBD2 (6 bases). CDR1 and CDR2 from the germline V gene are SGHKS and YYEKEE (reference sequence). Trimming left V 4 bases short and J 7 bases short, with 11 bases between. The length of the CDR3 is 13 residues. CDR3 nucleotide sequence: TGTGCCAGCAGCCTCCAGGGAGGCGGGGAGCTGTTTTTT. Protein product: CASSLQGGGELFF. Supplemented by reference TRBV5-5 and TRBJ2-2, the full variable domain reads DAGVTQSPTHLIKTRGQQVTLRCSPISGHKSVSWYQQVLGQGPQFIFQYYEKEERGRGNFPDRFSARQFPNYSSELNVNALLLGDSALYLCASSLQGGGELFFGEGSRLTVL.

The gene calls are TRBV4-3 and TRBJ2-1, with 9 bases fitting TRBD2. The CDR3 extends over 18 amino acids. The trim removed 3 bases at V and 3 bases at J, leaving 12 bases unmatched. Germline V gives CDR1 LGHNA, CDR2 YSLEER. The CDR3 loop is CASSHDVSLAGNYNEQFF. CDR3 coding DNA: TGCGCCAGCAGCCATGATGTCTCTCTAGCGGGAAACTACAATGAGCAGTTCTTC.

The chain joins TRBV7-9 to TRBJ2-3, with D possibly TRBD2 on 5 matching bases. The V and J ends lost 4 bases and 5 bases respectively, with 16 bases between them. Germline V gene lookup returns CDR1 SEHNR and CDR2 FQNEAQ (reference sequence). This CDR3 is built from 15 residues. The CDR3 is CASSSVRSAGDTQYF. The CDR3 nucleotides read TGTGCCAGCAGCTCCGTTCGGTCCGCGGGAGATACGCAGTATTTT.

A few counts support this clone. The CDR3 region has the DNA TGTGCCACAAAACAGGGTTGGGGCACTGAAGCTTTCTTT. It is translated as CATKQGWGTEAFF. This rearrangement joins TRBV24-1 to TRBJ1-1; possibly TRBD1 for D (6 bases). Germline V gene sequence: CDR1 KGHDR, CDR2 SFDVKD. Between the trimmed V and J ends, which lost 10 bases and 4 bases, there was a span of 15 bases. The CDR3 covers 13 residues.

The sample holds one count of this clone. The junction departs from the called germline gene at one end, perhaps through a read error. The chain has TRBV7-7 and TRBJ1-1, with D unclear. The CDR3 spans 13 residues. CDR1 and CDR2 from the germline V gene are SSHAT and FNYEAQ (reference sequence). CDR3 coding DNA: TGTGCTAGCAGCTTGAGCCTGAACACTGAAGCTTTCTTT. Translating gives CASSLSLNTEAFF.

V is TRBV28 and J is TRBJ1-5, with a possible D match to TRBD1 (6 bases). Germline assignment: CDR1 MDHEN and CDR2 SYDVKM. The CDR3 runs 17 residues. V lost 2 bases and J lost 3, with 17 bases in between. This CDR3 reads CASSLPVSGVLNQPQHF. DNA for the CDR3: TGTGCCAGCAGTTTACCCGTTTCAGGGGTCCTCAATCAGCCCCAGCATTTT. The full variable domain, completed using reference TRBV28 and TRBJ1-5, is DVKVTQSSRYLVKRTGEKVFLECVQDMDHENMFWYRQDPGLGLRLIYFSYDVKMKEKGDIPEGYSVSREKKERFSLILESASTNQTSMYLCASSLPVSGVLNQPQHFGDGTRLSIL.

This chain links TRBV9 with TRBJ1-1, with D unclear. CDR1 and CDR2 (germline): SGDLS, YYNGEE. The CDR3 runs 14 residues. The V and J ends lost 0 bases and 5 bases respectively, with 11 bases between them. CDR3 sequence reads: CASSVEGGVTEAFF. DNA for the CDR3: TGTGCCAGCAGCGTAGAGGGTGGGGTTACTGAAGCTTTCTTT.

This chain links TRBV29-1 with TRBJ1-2; tentatively, D is TRBD1 (5 bases). Germline CDR1 reads SQVTM; CDR2 reads ANQGSEA. The V and J ends lost 1 base and 8 bases respectively, with 14 bases between them. The CDR3 runs to 13 residues. This chain's CDR3 is CSVEVRAGLGYTF. As DNA, the CDR3 is TGCAGCGTTGAAGTAAGGGCAGGGCTAGGCTACACCTTC.

The gene calls are TRBV5-6 and TRBJ2-7; D may correspond to TRBD1 or TRBD2 (5 bases each). Germline CDR1 SGHDT, CDR2 YYEEEE. CDR3 length: 14 amino acids. V lost 3 bases and J lost 0, with 10 bases in between. CDR3 sequence: CASSYGTHSYEQYF. The CDR3 coding sequence is TGTGCCAGCAGCTATGGGACGCACTCCTACGAGCAGTACTTC.

V usage is TRBV2 and J usage is TRBJ2-4, with TRBD1 matching 8 bases. V was clipped by 6 bases and J by 0 bases; unmatched bases: 10. Germline V gene lookup returns CDR1 SNHLY and CDR2 FYNNEI. The CDR3 runs 17 residues. The CDR3 sequence is CASSARTGILAKNIQYF. The CDR3 coding sequence is TGTGCCAGCAGCGCCAGGACAGGGATCTTAGCCAAAAACATTCAGTACTTC. Looking up the rest from reference TRBV2 and TRBJ2-4 gives the full variable domain: EPEVTQTPSHQVTQMGQEVILRCVPISNHLYFYWYRQILGQKVEFLVSFYNNEISEKSEIFDDQFSVERPDGSNFTLKIRSTKLEDSAMYFCASSARTGILAKNIQYFGAGTRLSVL.

The J gene is TRBJ1-1, the V gene TRBV9; TRBD1 might be the D (5 bases). Trimming shortened V by 0 bases and J by 1 base, and 7 bases separated the two germline ends. Per the germline V gene, CDR1 is SGDLS and CDR2 is YYNGEE. The CDR3 covers 14 residues. CDR3 nucleotide sequence: TGTGCCAGCAGCGTAGTACAGGCGAACACTGAAGCTTTCTTT. It specifies CASSVVQANTEAFF.

V usage is TRBV29-1 and J usage is TRBJ1-1; D is unresolved. Trimming removed 4 bases from V and 3 bases from J, with 18 bases in between. The CDR3 contains 15 residues. The germline V gene has CDR1 SQVTM and CDR2 ANQGSEA. The CDR3 region has the DNA TGCAGCGTTGTGGGGAGAGGGAATGATTACACTGAAGCTTTCTTT. Its translation is CSVVGRGNDYTEAFF.

The V gene is TRBV10-3, the J gene TRBJ2-5; unclear D gene. This CDR3 has 14 residues. Trimming cost V 0 bases and J 1 base, with 6 bases left between them. Germline V CDR1 and CDR2: ENHRY, SYGVKD. The CDR3, as DNA: TGTGCCATCAGTGAGTCGGCCTCCCAAGAGACCCAGTACTTC. Its protein is CAISESASQETQYF.

The J gene is TRBJ2-7, the V gene TRBV5-6; tentatively, D is TRBD2 (5 bases). Trimming removed 0 bases at V and 6 bases at J, with 13 bases between. CDR3 size: 14 residues. Germline CDR1 SGHDT, CDR2 YYEEEE. CDR3 in DNA: TGTGCCAGCAGCTTGGAAGGCGGGTATATCGAGCAGTACTTC. Translated: CASSLEGGYIEQYF.

The chain links TRBV4-1 to TRBJ2-2; a possible D gene is TRBD1 (6 bases). The germline V gene encodes CDR1 MGHRA and CDR2 YSYEKL. This CDR3 contains 18 residues. V was cut by 3 bases and J by 0 bases, with 17 bases left in between. Here the CDR3 reads CASSHSLRDIANTGELFF. In nucleotides, the CDR3 is TGCGCCAGCAGCCACAGCCTCCGGGACATCGCGAACACCGGGGAGCTGTTTTTT.

This sequence joins TRBV9 and TRBJ2-2, with 9 bases identical to TRBD2. V lost 1 base, J lost 6 bases, and 10 bases stayed unmatched. This CDR3 has 17 residues. Germline V gene data show CDR1 as SGDLS and CDR2 as YYNGEE. CDR3: CASSVSPGTSNAGELFF. CDR3 sequence (DNA): TGTGCCAGCAGCGTATCCCCCGGGACTAGCAATGCCGGGGAGCTGTTTTTT.

The V gene is TRBV27, the J gene TRBJ2-3, with a possible D match to TRBD1 (5 bases). The CDR3 consists of 14 residues. The V gene's germline CDR1 is MNHEY and CDR2 SMNVEV (reference sequence). Deletions cut 8 bases from V and 2 bases from J, with 14 bases between. The CDR3 here is CASSGRTYTDTQYF. CDR3 DNA sequence: TGTGCCAGCTCAGGGCGGACATACACAGATACGCAGTATTTT.

The chain joins TRBV3-1 (or the pseudogene TRBV3-2) to TRBJ2-1, with 11 positions matching TRBD2. Trimming cost V 1 base and J 10 bases; bases outside gene matches: 21. The CDR3 sequence is 20 residues long. CDR1 is LGHDT, CDR2 YNNKEL, per germline (reference sequence). The CDR3 coding sequence is TGTGCCAGCAGCCAAGGGGACTGGACTAGCGGGTACTGGGAACTTCGGGAGCAGTTCTTC. It is translated as CASSQGDWTSGYWELREQFF.

This chain uses TRBV21-1 with TRBJ2-7; the table's TRBD1 call for D was not verified on the DNA. TRBV21-1 represents a pseudogene. The CDR3 runs to 16 residues. As DNA, the CDR3 is TGTGCCAGCAGCAAAGTTGGACACCCGTCTCTCCACGAGCAGTACTTC. Translated, it gives CASSKVGHPSLHEQYF.

The chain uses TRBV19 and TRBJ1-2; tentatively, D is TRBD1 (5 bases). The CDR3 loop spans 13 amino acids. Trimming took off 8 bases at V and 4 bases at J, with 14 bases between the two ends. Per the germline V gene, CDR1 is LNHDA and CDR2 is SQIVND (reference sequence). The CDR3 spells CASETRAAYGYTF. The CDR3 DNA reads TGTGCCAGTGAGACCAGGGCGGCCTATGGCTACACCTTC.

In this sample, this clone turned up a few times. This rearrangement joins TRBV7-2 to TRBJ2-5, with D perhaps matching TRBD1 (5 bases). This CDR3 is 14 amino acids long. V lost 0 bases to trimming and J lost 5 bases, with 10 bases between them. Germline loops: CDR1 SGHTA, CDR2 FQGNSA. CDR3 in DNA: TGTGCCAGCAGCTTAGCCGGGCACAGGGAGACCCAGTACTTC. This codes for CASSLAGHRETQYF.

This clone was seen a single time. The genes are TRBV9 and TRBJ2-1, with a possible D match to TRBD2 (6 bases). Trimming took off 4 bases at V and 9 bases at J, with 20 bases between the two ends. The CDR3 has 15 amino acids. The germline V gene encodes CDR1 SGDLS and CDR2 YYNGEE. Here the CDR3 reads CASSLQPGVWGEQFF. The CDR3 DNA is TGTGCCAGCAGCCTTCAGCCGGGGGTATGGGGTGAGCAGTTCTTC.

The chain links TRBV20-1 to TRBJ1-4; 8 bases map to TRBD1. Germline CDR1 DFQATT, CDR2 SNEGSKA (reference sequence). The V segment lost 3 bases and the J segment 8 bases; nucleotides outside the gene matches: 11. This CDR3 comprises 15 residues. The CDR3 region is CSASRAGGVWEKLFF. The CDR3 DNA reads as TGCAGTGCTAGTCGGGCAGGGGGCGTATGGGAAAAACTGTTTTTT.